The 6 T cell receptor beta chains below come from one sample, sequenced in a study of T-cell reconstitution after alpha-beta-depleted transplantation in children. Unique molecular identifiers were incorporated into the prepared TCRbeta library. TCRdb re-analysed the PCR reads in MiXCR, keeping a single row per CDR3 protein. Of around 680,000 distinct CDR3 sequences in the sample, roughly 17% were seen once. Source: PBMCs from the stem cell graft donor, taken from the stem cell graft. Receptors were obtained from a human donor who donated a stem cell graft to a child with acute myeloid leukemia.

The V gene is TRBV4-1, the J gene TRBJ2-7; 7 bases agree with TRBD2. This CDR3 is 16 amino acids long. V shed 1 base, J shed 2 bases, and the junction held 8 bases outside the gene matches. Germline CDR1 MGHRA, CDR2 YSYEKL. The CDR3 spells CASSQGMTSGTYEQYF. CDR3 nucleotide sequence: TGCGCCAGCAGCCAAGGGATGACGAGCGGGACCTACGAGCAGTACTTC.

This clonotype was found many times. The CDR3 spells CSVEDQDRVEETQYF. Written as DNA, the CDR3 is TGCAGCGTTGAAGATCAGGACAGGGTTGAAGAGACCCAGTACTTC. The V and J genes are TRBV29-1 and TRBJ2-5; 8 bases are shared with TRBD1. Germline CDR1 and CDR2: SQVTM and ANQGSEA. The junction had 6 bases not matched to a gene; V was cut back by 0 bases and J by 3 bases. The CDR3 loop spans 15 amino acids.

This clonotype was recorded many times. V usage is TRBV5-5 and J usage is TRBJ2-5; 11 nucleotides match TRBD2. Germline CDR1 reads SGHKS; CDR2 reads YYEKEE (reference sequence). The CDR3 contains 15 residues. Unmatched junction bases numbered 3, after V lost 0 bases and J lost 5 bases. The CDR3 sequence: CASSLVAGGEETQYF. The CDR3 region has the DNA TGTGCCAGCAGCTTGGTAGCGGGGGGGGAGGAGACCCAGTACTTC.

This clonotype was seen only a few times. The chain couples TRBV5-1 to TRBJ2-1; tentatively, D is TRBD2 (6 bases). CDR1 is SGHRS and CDR2 is YFSETQ in the germline V gene. V was trimmed by 5 bases and J by 5 bases, leaving 14 bases between them. The CDR3 is 14 residues long. The DNA for the CDR3 is TGCGCCAGCAGTTACGGGACTTTCAACAATGAGCAGTTCTTC. Its translation is CASSYGTFNNEQFF. The full variable domain, in which reference TRBV5-1 and TRBJ2-1 provide the parts outside the CDR3, is KAGVTQTPRYLIKTRGQQVTLSCSPISGHRSVSWYQQTPGQGLQFLFEYFSETQRNKGNFPGRFSGRQFSNSRSEMNVSTLELGDSALYLCASSYGTFNNEQFFGPGTRLTVL.

This clonotype has just a few counts. The chain carries TRBV24-1 and TRBJ2-3, with D tentatively TRBD1 (5 bases). V was cut by 5 bases and J by 0 bases, with 17 bases left in between. The length of the CDR3 is 17 residues. Germline CDR1 is KGHDR and CDR2 is SFDVKD. CDR3 loop: CATSGRRQTASTDTQYF. The CDR3 coding sequence is TGTGCCACCAGTGGTCGGAGACAGACTGCTAGCACAGATACGCAGTATTTT.

The chain links TRBV20-1 to TRBJ2-3; D is unresolved. Germline-derived CDR1 and CDR2 are DFQATT and SNEGSKA (reference sequence). The V end was cut by 4 bases, the J end by 0 bases, with 14 bases between. This CDR3 is built from 15 residues. DNA of the CDR3: TGCAGTGCTACCGAACGGTATACGAGCACAGATACGCAGTATTTT. This gives the protein CSATERYTSTDTQYF.